One and the same sample provided the 10 T cell receptor beta chains below, sequenced in a study of OX40 agonist ivuxolimab in advanced cancers. Profiling relied on immunoSEQ multiplex PCR, and the TCRdb table lists in-frame clones only, not all of them. In the table there are nearly 80,000 clones, 80% to 90% of which are singletons. Here the sequenced sample was CD4+ or CD8+ T cells sorted from blood, taken in a trial of the OX40 agonist ivuxolimab. The receptor source for this set is an adult with an advanced solid tumor such as melanoma, head and neck, liver or kidney cancer.

This chain links TRBV5-1 with TRBJ1-5; D remains unclear. The CDR3 is 13 amino acids. Looked up from germline, CDR1 is SGHRS and CDR2 is YFSETQ. The V gene lost 0 bases and the J gene lost 10 bases, with 11 bases spanning the gap. The CDR3 is CASSLGDSEPQHF. CDR3 nucleotide sequence: TGCGCCAGCAGCTTGGGGGATAGCGAACCCCAGCATTTT.

In its sample, this clone was seen once. The CDR3 loop is CASSLGLAGGSTDTQYF. The DNA of the CDR3 is TGCGCCAGCAGCTTGGGGCTAGCGGGGGGCTCCACAGATACGCAGTATTTT. The rearrangement joins TRBV5-1 to TRBJ2-3, with TRBD2 matching over 11 bases. The length of the CDR3 is 17 residues. The germline V gene has CDR1 SGHRS and CDR2 YFSETQ. Germline trimming cut 0 bases from V and 2 bases from J; bases unmatched to any gene: 5.

The chain recombines TRBV6-5 with TRBJ1-2, with D uncertain. Deletions cut 8 bases from V and 4 bases from J, with 2 bases between. The CDR3 length is 9 residues. Per the germline V gene, CDR1 is MNHEY and CDR2 is SVGAGI. The CDR3 bases are TGTGCCAGCCTCTATGGCTACACCTTC. Protein sequence: CASLYGYTF.

The gene calls are TRBV4-1 and TRBJ2-5, with 14 bases lining up with TRBD2. The CDR3 length is 18 residues. From germline, CDR1 is MGHRA and CDR2 YSYEKL. The J segment lost 1 base and the V segment lost 4 bases, leaving 8 bases of the junction unmatched. The CDR3 protein is CASSPGLAGGPPQETQYF. The CDR3 nucleotides are TGCGCCAGCAGCCCCGGACTAGCGGGAGGTCCGCCCCAAGAGACCCAGTACTTC.

The V and J genes are TRBV6-1 and TRBJ2-1; the match to TRBD2 covers 7 bases. The CDR3 runs to 13 residues. The V gene end was trimmed by 6 bases and the J gene end by 7 bases; junction bases not matched to a gene: 6. Germline values: CDR1 MNHNS, CDR2 SASEGT. The CDR3 loop reads CASSQLATNEQFF. The DNA for the CDR3 is TGTGCCAGCAGCCAACTAGCGACGAATGAGCAGTTCTTC.

The rearrangement uses TRBV10-3 and TRBJ2-7, with D possibly being TRBD1 or TRBD2 (5 bases each). The germline V and J ends were trimmed by 8 bases and 3 bases, with 14 bases remaining between them. The CDR3 is 13 residues long. Germline assignment: CDR1 ENHRY and CDR2 SYGVKD. In DNA form, the CDR3 reads TGTGCCATCCGAAGGGACGGCAGCTACGAGCAGTACTTC. The encoded protein is CAIRRDGSYEQYF.

CDR3 loop: CASSLALMNTEAFF. The CDR3 DNA reads TGTGCCAGCAGCTTAGCACTCATGAACACTGAAGCTTTCTTT. The chain is built from TRBV11-2 and TRBJ1-1; D gene uncertain. The CDR3 has 14 residues. From germline, CDR1 is SGHAT and CDR2 FQNNGV. Trimming left V 1 base short and J 0 bases short, with 6 bases between.

The V gene is TRBV6-6, the J gene TRBJ2-3; no reliable D call. This CDR3 is 16 amino acids long. V lost 5 bases to trimming and J lost 5 bases, with 20 bases between them. CDR1 MNHNY and CDR2 SVGAGI come from the germline V gene (reference sequence). As DNA, the CDR3 is TGTGCCAGCAGTCATGGGTCATCAAATGGTTTAGATACGCAGTATTTT. Amino acid sequence: CASSHGSSNGLDTQYF.

The V call is TRBV11-2, the J call TRBJ1-1; TRBD1 agrees at 7 bases. Germline CDR1 reads SGHAT; CDR2 reads FQNNGV. The CDR3 runs 14 residues. V lost 8 bases to trimming and J lost 1 base; unmatched junction nucleotides: 7. The CDR3 here is CASGLTGSNTEAFF. Here the CDR3 DNA reads TGTGCCAGCGGGCTGACAGGGTCGAACACTGAAGCTTTCTTT.

The chain couples TRBV7-6 to TRBJ2-5, with D perhaps given as TRBD1 or TRBD2 (5 bases each). Germline V gene sequence: CDR1 SGHVS, CDR2 FNYEAQ. The V and J ends lost 0 bases and 4 bases respectively, with 12 bases between them. CDR3 length equals 15 residues. Written as DNA, the CDR3 is TGTGCCAGCAGCTTAGCTTGGGCAGGGACAGAGACCCAGTACTTC. The encoded protein is CASSLAWAGTETQYF. The entire variable domain, with the rest obtained from reference TRBV7-6 and TRBJ2-5, is as follows: GAGVSQSPRYKVTKRGQDVALRCDPISGHVSLYWYRQALGQGPEFLTYFNYEAQQDKSGLPNDRFSAERPEGSISTLTIQRTEQRDSAMYRCASSLAWAGTETQYFGPGTRLLVL.